This T cell receptor beta chain was captured in a study of response to subunit inactivated influenza vaccine (dated by TCRdb to 2016 to 2019). About the study as a whole: Deep quantitative profiling of the T cell receptor repertoire was used in the study to follow responses to a trivalent subunit inactivated influenza vaccine.

Libraries were made using RT-PCR. TCRdb names Illumina HiSeq 2500 as the instrument used. TCRdb trimmed public reads at Q25 via fastp, called clones via MiXCR and kept in-frame beta chains. Rows are combined by CDR3 protein, so each entry shows the most common genes and DNA. In this sample the table shows hundreds of thousands of distinct CDR3 sequences, about a sixth of which occur a single time. Roughly 10% of the sample lies in the top ten. The investigation overall reported the following: According to the authors, only a limited number of new T cells may be recruited by each seasonal influenza vaccination.

In the case of this clonotype: Its antigen is unknown. No per-base quality is available; no much larger clone lies one base away.

The CDR3 goes from the cysteine to the phenylalanine over 16 residues. The DNA shown is the 48-base CDR3, in frame from base 1. V is cut by 1 base and J by 0 bases, and the space between the germline ends is 14 bases. According to the germline V gene, CDR1 reads SGHRS and CDR2 reads YFSETQ. The source is a man aged 50 to 59 who received an inactivated influenza vaccine. Donor details come from another sample of the same person, matched by shared clones. The specimen comprised PBMCs from blood, sampled about 11 days after vaccination. This receptor chain uses TRBV5-1 and TRBJ2-7; the best D guess is TRBD1, with 6 bases matching. CDR3 region: CASSLYGQSSSYEQYF. At the DNA level, the sequence is TGCGCCAGCAGCTTGTACGGACAGAGTAGCTCCTACGAGCAGTACTTC.